Below, 6 T cell receptor beta chains from the same sample are listed, as sequenced in a study of blood T cells in healthy people across ages. With a J-beta primer mix and a sample-barcoded 5' primer, a second PCR ran roughly 6 to 12 cycles. TCRdb processed the 5' RACE reads anew with MiXCR; each CDR3 protein has one entry. The table lists more than 800,000 distinct CDR3 sequences, around 30% of them singletons. The sequencing input was blood. Receptors originate from an elderly woman in good health.

Ten or more counts support this clonotype. The CDR3 region has the DNA TGTGCCACCAGTGAGGCTTTGGACAGGCCGATAGGAGAGACCCAGTACTTC. This codes for CATSEALDRPIGETQYF. V usage is TRBV24-1 and J usage is TRBJ2-5; TRBD1 agrees at 7 bases. Germline loops: CDR1 KGHDR, CDR2 SFDVKD. V trimming: 4 bases; J trimming: 4 bases; junction bases outside the gene matches: 14. This CDR3 comprises 17 residues.

This clonotype was found many times. CDR3 DNA: TGTGCCAGCAGATGGTACCATGGCTACACCTTC. This translates into CASRWYHGYTF. This sequence joins TRBV28 and TRBJ1-2; no clear D gene. The CDR3 covers 11 residues. Germline CDR1 reads MDHEN; CDR2 reads SYDVKM. V was cut by 6 bases and J by 6 bases, with 8 bases left in between.

About this clonotype: A single base separates this from a much larger clone, so it may be a read error. CDR3 coding DNA: TGTGCCAGCAGCCAAGGGGCAGGGTACAATGAGCGGTTCTTC. Protein: CASSQGAGYNERFF. V is TRBV14 and J is TRBJ2-1; possibly TRBD1 for D (5 bases). CDR3 length equals 14 residues. The germline CDR1 and CDR2 sequences are SGHDN and FVKESK.

Many counts were recorded for this clonotype. The chain employs TRBV6-2 or TRBV6-3 and TRBJ2-1; 12 nucleotides align to TRBD2. The V segment lost 5 bases and the J segment 4 bases; nucleotides outside the gene matches: 6. Germline assignment: CDR1 MNHEY and CDR2 SVGEGT. The CDR3 runs 16 residues. CDR3 DNA sequence: TGTGCCAGCAGTCAAGGACTAGCGGGGCGATACAATGAGCAGTTCTTC. Its translation is CASSQGLAGRYNEQFF.

This clonotype has at least ten counts. CDR3 nucleotides: TGTGCCACCAGTCGGGGACTAGCGGGGAAAGAGACCCAGTACTTC. Protein sequence: CATSRGLAGKETQYF. This chain joins TRBV24-1 and TRBJ2-5; TRBD2 aligns across 13 bases. V was clipped by 6 bases and J by 3 bases; unmatched bases: 3. The germline CDR1 and CDR2 sequences are KGHDR and SFDVKD. The CDR3 runs to 15 residues.

This clonotype was detected ten times or more. The genes are TRBV7-2 and TRBJ2-5; a weak D match, TRBD1 (6 bases). Germline V gene data show CDR1 as SGHTA and CDR2 as FQGNSA. The CDR3 covers 14 residues. V was cut by 3 bases and J by 4 bases, with 12 bases left in between. CDR3 coding DNA: TGTGCCAGCAGCTTTATGGGGGCCGCAGAGACCCAGTACTTC. It yields the protein CASSFMGAAETQYF.